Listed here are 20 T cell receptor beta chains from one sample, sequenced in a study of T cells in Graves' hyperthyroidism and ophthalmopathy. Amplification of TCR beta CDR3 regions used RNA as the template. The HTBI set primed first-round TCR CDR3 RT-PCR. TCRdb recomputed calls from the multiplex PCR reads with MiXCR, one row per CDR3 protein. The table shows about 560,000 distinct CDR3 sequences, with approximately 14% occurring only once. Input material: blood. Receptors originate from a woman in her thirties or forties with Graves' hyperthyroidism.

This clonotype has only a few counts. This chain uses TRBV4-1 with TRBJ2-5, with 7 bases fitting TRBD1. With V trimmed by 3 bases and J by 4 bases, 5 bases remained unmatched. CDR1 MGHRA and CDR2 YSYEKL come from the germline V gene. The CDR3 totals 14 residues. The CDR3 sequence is CASSHLQGSETQYF. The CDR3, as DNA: TGCGCCAGCAGCCACTTACAGGGGTCAGAGACCCAGTACTTC.

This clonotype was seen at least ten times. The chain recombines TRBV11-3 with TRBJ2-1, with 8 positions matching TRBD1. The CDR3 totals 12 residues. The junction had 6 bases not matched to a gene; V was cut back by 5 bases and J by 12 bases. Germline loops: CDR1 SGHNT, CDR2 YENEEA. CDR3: CASSTGQGRQFF. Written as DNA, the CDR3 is TGTGCCAGCAGCACCGGACAGGGTCGGCAGTTCTTC.

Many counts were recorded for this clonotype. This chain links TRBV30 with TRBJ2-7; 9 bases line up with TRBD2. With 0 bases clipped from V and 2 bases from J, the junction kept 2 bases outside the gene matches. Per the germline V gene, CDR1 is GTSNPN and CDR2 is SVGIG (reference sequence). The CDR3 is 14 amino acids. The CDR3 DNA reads TGTGCCTGGAGTGTACTAGCGGGTCCCTACGAGCAGTACTTC. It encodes CAWSVLAGPYEQYF.

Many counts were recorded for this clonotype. CDR3 nucleotide sequence: TGTGCCTGGGGGGGACTAGCGGATTCCTACAATGAGCAGTTCTTC. It encodes CAWGGLADSYNEQFF. The V and J genes are TRBV30 and TRBJ2-1, with 11 positions matching TRBD2. The junction had 4 bases not matched to a gene; V was cut back by 5 bases and J by 1 base. This CDR3 is built from 15 residues. Germline CDR1 and CDR2: GTSNPN and SVGIG (reference sequence).

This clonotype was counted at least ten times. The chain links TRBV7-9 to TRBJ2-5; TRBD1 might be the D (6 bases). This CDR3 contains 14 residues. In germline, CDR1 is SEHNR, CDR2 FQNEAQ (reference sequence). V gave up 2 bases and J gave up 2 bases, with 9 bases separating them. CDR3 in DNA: TGTGCCAGCAGCTTATCAACAGGGCAAGAGACCCAGTACTTC. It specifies CASSLSTGQETQYF.

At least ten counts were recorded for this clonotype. DNA for the CDR3: TGCAGTGCTAGATGGGACGGGAGGGCCGGAACAGATACGCAGTATTTT. Translating it yields CSARWDGRAGTDTQYF. V and J are TRBV20-1 and TRBJ2-3, with 8 bases that match TRBD2. Trimming removed 2 bases from V and 3 bases from J; junction bases left unmatched: 10. The CDR3 covers 16 residues. The germline V gene has CDR1 DFQATT and CDR2 SNEGSKA (reference sequence).

The CDR3 protein is CASSPIRGHYEQYF. The CDR3 DNA follows: TGTGCCAGCAGCCCCATTAGGGGCCATTACGAGCAGTACTTC. The chain couples TRBV3-1 to TRBJ2-7; weak D call: TRBD1 (5 bases). This CDR3 spans 14 amino acids. Trimming left V 4 bases short and J 4 bases short, with 14 bases between. Germline lookup yields CDR1 LGHDT and CDR2 YNNKEL (reference sequence).

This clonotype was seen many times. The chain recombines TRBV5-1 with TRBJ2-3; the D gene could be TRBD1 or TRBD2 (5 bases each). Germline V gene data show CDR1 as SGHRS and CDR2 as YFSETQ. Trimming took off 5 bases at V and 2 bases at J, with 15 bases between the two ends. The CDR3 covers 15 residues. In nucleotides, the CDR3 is TGCGCCAGCAGTTCGGGGACCTACGACACAGATACGCAGTATTTT. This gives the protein CASSSGTYDTDTQYF.

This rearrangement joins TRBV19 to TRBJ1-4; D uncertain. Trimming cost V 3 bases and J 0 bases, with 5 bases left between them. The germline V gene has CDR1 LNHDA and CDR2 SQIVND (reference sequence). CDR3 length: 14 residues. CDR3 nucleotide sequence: TGTGCCAGTAGTATCACCGCAACTAATGAAAAACTGTTTTTT. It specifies CASSITATNEKLFF.

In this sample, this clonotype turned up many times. CDR3 residues: CASSVTHSHQPQHF. CDR3 in DNA: TGTGCCAGCAGTGTAACGCACAGCCATCAGCCCCAGCATTTT. The chain has TRBV6-1 and TRBJ1-5; D is ambiguous. CDR1 and CDR2 (germline): MNHNS, SASEGT. V was pared by 4 bases and J by 5 bases, with 12 bases between. CDR3 size: 14 residues.

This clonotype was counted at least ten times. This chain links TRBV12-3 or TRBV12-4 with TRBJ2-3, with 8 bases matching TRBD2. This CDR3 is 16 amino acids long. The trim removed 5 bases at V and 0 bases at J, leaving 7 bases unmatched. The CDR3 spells CASSITSGTSTDTQYF. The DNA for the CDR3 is TGTGCCAGCAGTATAACTAGCGGTACTAGCACAGATACGCAGTATTTT.

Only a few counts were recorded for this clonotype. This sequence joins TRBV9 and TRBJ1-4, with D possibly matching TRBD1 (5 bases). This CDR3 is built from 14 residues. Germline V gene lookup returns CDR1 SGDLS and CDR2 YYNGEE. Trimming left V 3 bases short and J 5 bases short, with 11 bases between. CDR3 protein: CASSARGANEKLFF. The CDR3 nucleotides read TGTGCCAGCAGCGCCCGGGGCGCGAATGAAAAACTGTTTTTT.

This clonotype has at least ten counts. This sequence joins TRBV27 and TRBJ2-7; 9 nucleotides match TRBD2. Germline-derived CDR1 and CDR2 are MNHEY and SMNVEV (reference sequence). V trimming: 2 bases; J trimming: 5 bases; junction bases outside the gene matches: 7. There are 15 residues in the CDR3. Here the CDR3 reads CASSLKSGRFDEQYF. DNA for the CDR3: TGTGCCAGCAGTTTAAAAAGCGGGAGGTTCGACGAGCAGTACTTC.

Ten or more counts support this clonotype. The CDR3 nucleotides are TGTGCCAGCAGTTTGACCGGACTAGCGGGTAACTACGAGCAGTACTTC. Its translation: CASSLTGLAGNYEQYF. The chain is built from TRBV28 and TRBJ2-7; 11 nucleotides line up with TRBD2. Germline lookup yields CDR1 MDHEN and CDR2 SYDVKM. This CDR3 has 16 residues. V shed 3 bases and J 3 bases; nucleotides not matched to a gene: 7.

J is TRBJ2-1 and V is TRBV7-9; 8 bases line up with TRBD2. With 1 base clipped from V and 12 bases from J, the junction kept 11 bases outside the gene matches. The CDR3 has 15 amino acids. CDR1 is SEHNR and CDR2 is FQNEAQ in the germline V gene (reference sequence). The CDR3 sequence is CASSLGGLAFSGQFF. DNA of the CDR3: TGTGCCAGCAGCTTAGGAGGACTAGCTTTTAGCGGGCAGTTCTTC.

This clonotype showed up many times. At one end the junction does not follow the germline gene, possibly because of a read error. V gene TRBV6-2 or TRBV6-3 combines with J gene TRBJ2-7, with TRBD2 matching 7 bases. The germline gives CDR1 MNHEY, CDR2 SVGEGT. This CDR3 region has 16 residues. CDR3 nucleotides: TGTGCCAGCAGTTACTCTCGGGCGGGAGAGGCCTACGAACAGTACTTC. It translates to CASSYSRAGEAYEQYF.

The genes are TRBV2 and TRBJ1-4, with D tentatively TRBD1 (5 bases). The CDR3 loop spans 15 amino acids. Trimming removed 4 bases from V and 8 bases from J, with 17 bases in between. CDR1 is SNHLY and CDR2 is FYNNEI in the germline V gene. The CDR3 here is CASSVGQESREKLFF. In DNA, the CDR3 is TGTGCCAGCAGTGTGGGGCAGGAATCAAGGGAAAAACTGTTTTTT.

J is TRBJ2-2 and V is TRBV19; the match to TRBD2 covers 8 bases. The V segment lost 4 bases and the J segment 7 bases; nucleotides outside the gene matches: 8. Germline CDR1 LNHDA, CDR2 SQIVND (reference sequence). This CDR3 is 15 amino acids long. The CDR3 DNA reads TGTGCCAGTAGTACACCAGCGGGAGCCTTCGGGGAGCTGTTTTTT. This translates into CASSTPAGAFGELFF.

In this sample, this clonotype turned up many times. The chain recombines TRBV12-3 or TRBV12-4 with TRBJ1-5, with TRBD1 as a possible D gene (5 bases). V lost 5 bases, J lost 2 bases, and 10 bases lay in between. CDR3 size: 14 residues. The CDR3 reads CASSQGIGNQPQHF. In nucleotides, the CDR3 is TGTGCCAGCAGTCAGGGAATCGGCAATCAGCCCCAGCATTTT.

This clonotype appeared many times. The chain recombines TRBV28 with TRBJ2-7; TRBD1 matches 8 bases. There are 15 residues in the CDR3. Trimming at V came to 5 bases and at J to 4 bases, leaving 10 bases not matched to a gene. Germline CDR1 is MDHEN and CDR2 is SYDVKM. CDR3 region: CASSPVAGGLYEQYF. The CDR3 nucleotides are TGTGCCAGCAGTCCCGTGGCAGGGGGCTTGTACGAGCAGTACTTC.